This T cell receptor beta chain was recovered during a study of CD4 T cells in relation to SARS-CoV-2 and coronaviruses. Study details: Controls used an HIV-1 Nef peptide pool or no peptide.

The CDR3 runs 17 residues. Germline loops: CDR1 MGHRA, CDR2 YSYEKL. V dropped 4 bases and J dropped 2 bases, with 17 bases sitting between them. Points from the study as a whole: Samples before the pandemic and after infection were not matched within any donor. Crossreactive clones expanded significantly less to SARS-CoV-2 than monoreactive clones.

Profiled with immunoSEQ multiplex PCR; TCRdb holds only in-frame clones, not every one. The sample carries 20,000 to 25,000 clones, 70% to 80% recorded once. Turning to this clone: Its matching antigen is unknown.

The unexposed donors gave CD4+ T cells in about 2010-2019, prior to COVID-19. CD4+ T cells were isolated from the cells after roughly 11 days of culture. Testing used SARS-CoV-2 S/N and four cold-coronavirus spikes on unexposed-donor CD4+ T cells, cells permitting. This clonotype originated in a human donor in good health. The sample was CD4+ T cells from PBMCs, cultured in vitro. The rearrangement uses TRBV4-1 and TRBJ2-2; D perhaps matches TRBD2 (6 bases). CDR3 DNA sequence: TGCGCCAGCAGCCTTAACCCCGGGACTTCCAACACCGGGGAGCTGTTTTTT. This sequence encodes CASSLNPGTSNTGELFF.